Each of the 28 T cell receptor beta chains below was sequenced from the same sample in a study of shared clonotypes between healthy human individuals. Clones were read by immunoSEQ multiplex PCR, and TCRdb kept only the in-frame ones, dropping some. The sample lists about 2 million clones; roughly 95% were seen once. CD45RO negativity and positive selection for CCR7 defined naive CD8 cells, a population that excluded terminally differentiated effector memory CD45RA+ cells. Sequencing was carried out using naive CD8+ T cells sorted from blood. The receptor source for this set is a man younger than 35 in good health.

This clone was counted once. The V and J genes are TRBV29-1 and TRBJ2-2; D tentatively fits TRBD1 or TRBD2 (6 bases each). The CDR3 runs 14 residues. The V gene's germline CDR1 is SQVTM and CDR2 ANQGSEA. The V end lost 6 bases, the J end lost 0 bases, and 11 bases lay between the germline ends. DNA for the CDR3: TGCAGCGTGGAGGGGACACCGAACACCGGGGAGCTGTTTTTT. This encodes CSVEGTPNTGELFF.

J is TRBJ1-1 and V is TRBV7-9, with D unresolved. From germline, CDR1 is SEHNR and CDR2 FQNEAQ (reference sequence). Trimming stripped 6 bases from V and 4 bases from J, with 18 bases between. The length of the CDR3 is 15 residues. DNA for the CDR3: TGTGCCAGCAGGCCCCCGATAGGGAGAGGCACTGAAGCTTTCTTT. It codes for CASRPPIGRGTEAFF. Full variable domain (missing parts from reference TRBV7-9 and TRBJ1-1): DTGVSQNPRHKITKRGQNVTFRCDPISEHNRLYWYRQTLGQGPEFLTYFQNEAQLEKSRLLSDRFSAERPKGSFSTLEIQRTEQGDSAMYLCASRPPIGRGTEAFFGQGTRLTVV.

The chain couples TRBV9 to TRBJ2-2; 8 bases align to TRBD2. Looked up from germline, CDR1 is SGDLS and CDR2 is YYNGEE. After removal of 4 bases from V and 5 bases from J, the junction contained 13 bases not matched to a gene. This CDR3 has 17 residues. CDR3 residues: CASSLAVSGVGTGELFF. CDR3 DNA sequence: TGTGCCAGCAGCCTAGCCGTTAGCGGGGTGGGGACCGGGGAGCTGTTTTTT.

The J gene is TRBJ2-1, the V gene TRBV7-9; D unresolved. The CDR3 sequence is 16 residues long. CDR1 and CDR2 (germline): SEHNR, FQNEAQ (reference sequence). V gave up 3 bases and J gave up 5 bases, with 17 bases separating them. CDR3 region: CASSFRVFSVDNEQFF. The CDR3, as DNA: TGTGCCAGCAGCTTTAGGGTGTTCAGCGTGGACAATGAGCAGTTCTTC.

This clone has just one count. The rearrangement joins TRBV11-2 to TRBJ2-1; 7 bases are shared with TRBD1. CDR1 and CDR2 (germline): SGHAT, FQNNGV. The ends lost 4 bases at V and 4 bases at J; junction bases unmatched: 7. The CDR3 has 15 residues. The CDR3: CASSWAGTDYNEQFF. CDR3 sequence (DNA): TGTGCCAGCAGCTGGGCCGGGACAGATTACAATGAGCAGTTCTTC.

As for this clone: Other nucleotide sequences from this sample produce the same CDR3. The J gene is TRBJ2-3, the V gene TRBV30, with TRBD2 matching 7 bases. The CDR3 covers 14 residues. Trimming at V came to 0 bases and at J to 6 bases, leaving 6 bases not matched to a gene. Germline-derived CDR1 and CDR2 are GTSNPN and SVGIG (reference sequence). The CDR3 spells CAWSVGGSTDTQYF. DNA of the CDR3: TGTGCCTGGAGTGTTGGCGGGAGTACGGATACGCAGTATTTT.

V is TRBV9 and J is TRBJ2-7; D perhaps matches TRBD1 (6 bases). Germline V gives CDR1 SGDLS, CDR2 YYNGEE. CDR3 length: 13 amino acids. Deletions cut 4 bases from V and 8 bases from J, with 16 bases between. DNA of the CDR3: TGTGCCAGCAGCTTGTCAGGGGAAGTGCAGCAGTACTTC. It specifies CASSLSGEVQQYF.

The chain carries TRBV7-9 and TRBJ2-7; 7 bases are a match to TRBD1. CDR1 is SEHNR, CDR2 FQNEAQ, per germline (reference sequence). The ends lost 4 bases at V and 3 bases at J; junction bases unmatched: 6. The CDR3 sequence is 14 residues long. The chain's CDR3 is CASSSGTVGYEQYF. The CDR3 nucleotides read TGTGCCAGCAGCTCCGGGACAGTTGGCTACGAGCAGTACTTC.

The chain carries TRBV15 and TRBJ1-1; maybe TRBD1 (5 bases). The CDR3 consists of 16 residues. V lost 0 bases, J lost 3 bases, and 14 bases lay in between. Germline values: CDR1 LNHNV, CDR2 YYDKDF (reference sequence). CDR3 DNA: TGTGCCACCAGCAGAGATCGGGGCAGGGAGGACACTGAAGCTTTCTTT. Residues: CATSRDRGREDTEAFF. The entire variable domain, with the rest obtained from reference TRBV15 and TRBJ1-1, is as follows: DAMVIQNPRYQVTQFGKPVTLSCSQTLNHNVMYWYQQKSSQAPKLLFHYYDKDFNNEADTPDNFQSRRPNTSFCFLDIRSPGLGDTAMYLCATSRDRGREDTEAFFGQGTRLTVV.

This chain joins TRBV30 and TRBJ1-1; 7 bases are shared with TRBD1. Germline CDR1 reads GTSNPN; CDR2 reads SVGIG (reference sequence). The ends lost 2 bases at V and 0 bases at J; junction bases unmatched: 6. This CDR3 is built from 15 residues. The CDR3 region has the DNA TGTGCCTGGAGTTTAGGGGGCCTTATGAACACTGAAGCTTTCTTT. Protein product: CAWSLGGLMNTEAFF.

The chain recombines TRBV7-9 with TRBJ1-4, with no clear D. Per germline, CDR1 SEHNR and CDR2 FQNEAQ (reference sequence). The CDR3 has 15 residues. The V gene lost 1 base and the J gene lost 7 bases, with 13 bases spanning the gap. The CDR3: CASSLGAEESEKLFF. The DNA for the CDR3 is TGTGCCAGCAGCTTAGGTGCCGAGGAAAGTGAAAAACTGTTTTTT.

The chain employs TRBV6-5 and TRBJ2-5, with D possibly TRBD1 on 5 matching bases. Germline CDR1 reads MNHEY; CDR2 reads SVGAGI. Trimming took off 2 bases at V and 2 bases at J, with 15 bases between the two ends. This CDR3 comprises 16 residues. The CDR3 protein is CASSYDALAGQETQYF. CDR3 nucleotide sequence: TGTGCCAGCAGTTACGACGCCCTGGCAGGGCAAGAGACCCAGTACTTC.

The rearrangement joins TRBV4-2 to TRBJ2-7, with a possible D match to TRBD1 (6 bases). The CDR3 sequence is 14 residues long. Germline lookup yields CDR1 LGHNA and CDR2 YNFKEQ. The germline V and J ends were trimmed by 4 bases and 2 bases, with 12 bases remaining between them. The CDR3 reads CASSPKDSAYEQYF. The CDR3 region has the DNA TGTGCCAGCAGCCCTAAGGACAGCGCCTACGAGCAGTACTTC.

The J gene is TRBJ1-2, the V gene TRBV30, with a tentative D call TRBD1 (5 bases). CDR1 is GTSNPN, CDR2 SVGIG, per germline (reference sequence). CDR3 length: 14 amino acids. Trimming stripped 0 bases from V and 3 bases from J, with 11 bases between. The CDR3, as DNA: TGTGCCTGGAGTGTGGGGCGGAAAGACTATGGCTACACCTTC. Amino acid sequence: CAWSVGRKDYGYTF. Complete variable domain (other parts from reference TRBV30 and TRBJ1-2): SQTIHQWPATLVQPVGSPLSLECTVEGTSNPNLYWYRQAAGRGLQLLFYSVGIGQISSEVPQNLSASRPQDRQFILSSKKLLLSDSGFYLCAWSVGRKDYGYTFGSGTRLTVV.

The chain recombines TRBV18 with TRBJ2-7, with TRBD1 matching 7 bases. Trimming took 0 bases from V and 3 from J; bases not matched to a gene: 2. This CDR3 contains 14 residues. The germline gives CDR1 KGHSH, CDR2 LQKENI. This chain's CDR3 is CASSPPGQFYEQYF. The CDR3 bases are TGTGCCAGCTCACCACCGGGACAGTTCTACGAGCAGTACTTC.

The V gene is TRBV19, the J gene TRBJ2-2; D is unclear. The V gene lost 2 bases and the J gene lost 4 bases, with 11 bases spanning the gap. This CDR3 comprises 15 residues. The V gene's germline CDR1 is LNHDA and CDR2 SQIVND (reference sequence). The CDR3 DNA reads TGTGCCAGTAGTATAATCCGGGTTGGCACCGGGGAGCTGTTTTTT. Translation gives CASSIIRVGTGELFF.

J is TRBJ2-7 and V is TRBV5-6, with TRBD1 matching 7 bases. Germline assignment: CDR1 SGHDT and CDR2 YYEEEE. V lost 5 bases, J lost 3 bases, and 5 bases stayed unmatched. CDR3 length: 13 amino acids. The CDR3 coding sequence is TGTGCCAGCAGTTGGGACAGACACTACGAGCAGTACTTC. It yields the protein CASSWDRHYEQYF.

The chain has TRBV9 and TRBJ1-3, with a possible D match to TRBD1 (5 bases). This CDR3 is built from 16 residues. Germline CDR1 SGDLS, CDR2 YYNGEE. The V end was cut by 3 bases, the J end by 3 bases, with 16 bases between. The DNA for the CDR3 is TGTGCCAGCAGCGCAGTTTCGGGGGGTAGTGGAAACACCATATATTTT. Translating gives CASSAVSGGSGNTIYF.

Note on this clone: Different DNA sequences within this sample yield the same CDR3. V usage is TRBV7-6 and J usage is TRBJ2-3; D may correspond to TRBD1 or TRBD2 (5 bases each). Trimming left V 0 bases short and J 2 bases short, with 6 bases between. This CDR3 has 14 amino acids. Germline V gene data show CDR1 as SGHVS and CDR2 as FNYEAQ. For the CDR3, the DNA is TGTGCCAGCAGCTTAGCGGGGACCACAGATACGCAGTATTTT. This gives the protein CASSLAGTTDTQYF. The full variable domain, in which reference TRBV7-6 and TRBJ2-3 provide the parts outside the CDR3, is GAGVSQSPRYKVTKRGQDVALRCDPISGHVSLYWYRQALGQGPEFLTYFNYEAQQDKSGLPNDRFSAERPEGSISTLTIQRTEQRDSAMYRCASSLAGTTDTQYFGPGTRLTVL.

J is TRBJ2-1 and V is TRBV4-3; weak D call: TRBD2 (7 bases). Trimming took off 5 bases at V and 2 bases at J, with 16 bases between the two ends. Germline assignment: CDR1 LGHNA and CDR2 YSLEER. CDR3 size: 16 residues. The CDR3 DNA sequence: TGCGCCAGCAGCGAATCGGGGCGGGGGCCCTACAATGAGCAGTTCTTC. Translated: CASSESGRGPYNEQFF.

The genes are TRBV13 and TRBJ2-1; TRBD2 agrees at 11 bases. This CDR3 is built from 14 residues. CDR1 PRHDT and CDR2 FYEKMQ come from the germline V gene (reference sequence). V shed 3 bases, J shed 8 bases, and the junction held 3 bases outside the gene matches. The CDR3 sequence: CASSFSGRGDEQFF. As DNA, the CDR3 is TGTGCCAGCAGCTTTAGCGGGAGGGGCGATGAGCAGTTCTTC. Supplemented by reference TRBV13 and TRBJ2-1, the full variable domain reads AAGVIQSPRHLIKEKRETATLKCYPIPRHDTVYWYQQGPGQDPQFLISFYEKMQSDKGSIPDRFSAQQFSDYHSELNMSSLELGDSALYFCASSFSGRGDEQFFGPGTRLTVL.

The chain joins TRBV6-4 to TRBJ2-1, with 11 positions matching TRBD2. Unmatched junction bases numbered 2, after V lost 3 bases and J lost 4 bases. This CDR3 comprises 15 residues. The germline V gene has CDR1 MRHNA and CDR2 SNTAGT. The CDR3 loop reads CASSERLAGYNEQFF. The CDR3 DNA is TGTGCCAGCAGTGAACGACTAGCGGGGTACAATGAGCAGTTCTTC.

The J gene is TRBJ2-7, the V gene TRBV6-1; the D gene could be TRBD1 or TRBD2 (5 bases each). The V end lost 6 bases, the J end lost 0 bases, and 15 bases lay between the germline ends. Germline lookup yields CDR1 MNHNS and CDR2 SASEGT. CDR3 length equals 15 residues. CDR3 sequence (DNA): TGTGCCAGCAGCTATACCGGGACGGTCTCCTACGAGCAGTACTTC. It translates to CASSYTGTVSYEQYF.

This rearrangement joins TRBV4-1 to TRBJ2-7; tentatively, D is TRBD1 or TRBD2 (6 bases each). The V end was cut by 0 bases, the J end by 4 bases, with 13 bases between. The CDR3 extends over 15 amino acids. Per the germline V gene, CDR1 is MGHRA and CDR2 is YSYEKL. The CDR3 here is CASSQDPQGRYEQYF. CDR3 nucleotides: TGCGCCAGCAGCCAAGATCCCCAGGGGAGGTACGAGCAGTACTTC.

The chain is built from TRBV7-8 and TRBJ1-2; D may be TRBD1 (5 bases). The germline V gene has CDR1 SGHVS and CDR2 FQNEAQ. V was trimmed by 5 bases and J by 2 bases, leaving 12 bases between them. This CDR3 is 14 amino acids long. This CDR3 reads CASSPRGTNYGYTF. As DNA, the CDR3 is TGTGCCAGCAGCCCAAGAGGGACCAACTATGGCTACACCTTC.

The chain has TRBV28 and TRBJ2-7, with D possibly matching TRBD2 (5 bases). This CDR3 comprises 14 residues. Germline-derived CDR1 and CDR2 are MDHEN and SYDVKM. V lost 2 bases to trimming and J lost 0 bases, with 8 bases between them. The DNA for the CDR3 is TGTGCCAGCAGTTTAAAAGGGAGCTCCTACGAGCAGTACTTC. Translation gives CASSLKGSSYEQYF.

This sequence joins TRBV6-4 and TRBJ1-5; 7 bases align to TRBD1. The germline gives CDR1 MRHNA, CDR2 SNTAGT. This CDR3 has 15 amino acids. V lost 10 bases and J lost 2; bases outside the gene matches: 11. The CDR3 sequence: CATTGGGRGNQPQHF. CDR3 sequence (DNA): TGTGCCACCACAGGAGGGGGCCGCGGCAATCAGCCCCAGCATTTT.

The chain carries TRBV11-2 and TRBJ2-7; 10 positions agree with TRBD1. Per the germline V gene, CDR1 is SGHAT and CDR2 is FQNNGV. The CDR3 is 14 amino acids. The V and J ends lost 5 bases and 3 bases, in that order; junction bases with no gene match: 4. CDR3 in amino acids: CASSLRDRGYEQYF. The CDR3 bases are TGTGCCAGCAGCCTCCGGGACAGGGGCTACGAGCAGTACTTC.